This T cell receptor beta chain was found in a study of low-dose radiotherapy and immunotherapy resistance in tumors. Looking at the study overall: A total of 6.5 Gy was given to Cohort 1 as 0.5 Gy per fraction every 2 weeks. Dosing for Cohort 2 consisted of 1 Gy per fraction every two weeks, reaching a total of 13 Gy over 26 weeks. Given every two weeks, intravenous cyclophosphamide 200 mg/m2 preceded radiation and immunotherapy by one day.

This clonotype occurred many times. Time point noted: before trial treatment. Germline-derived CDR1 and CDR2 are SEHNR and FQNEAQ (reference sequence). The CDR3 covers 14 residues. V lost 5 bases to trimming and J lost 0 bases, with 8 bases between them. Covering alpha and beta chains, TRAV- and TRBV-specific primers were used for the first-strand cDNA. A 20-cycle PCR with a constant-region primer and V-primer adapter amplified TCRs. With in vitro transcription, the isolated mRNA was amplified. TCRdb re-called the reads with MiXCR, one entry per CDR3 protein. The table lists around 68,000 distinct CDR3 sequences, around 27% of them singletons, with about 6.6% in the top ten.

The starting material was PBMCs, obtained before treatment. This clonotype originated in a male donor with rectosigmoid adenocarcinoma. This chain connects TRBV7-9 to TRBJ1-3; D perhaps matches TRBD1 (5 bases). CDR3 loop: CASSLGHSGNTIYF. DNA of the CDR3: TGTGCCAGCAGCCTTGGACACTCTGGAAACACCATATATTTT.